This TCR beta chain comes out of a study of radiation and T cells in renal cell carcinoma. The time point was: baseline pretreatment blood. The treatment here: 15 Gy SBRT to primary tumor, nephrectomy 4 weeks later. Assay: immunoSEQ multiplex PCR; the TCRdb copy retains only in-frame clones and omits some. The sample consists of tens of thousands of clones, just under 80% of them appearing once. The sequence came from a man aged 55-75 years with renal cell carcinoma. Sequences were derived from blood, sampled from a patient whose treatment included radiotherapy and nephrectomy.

The CDR3 loop is CASSPKLSVASGVTQYF. For the CDR3, the DNA is TGTGCCAGCAGCCCGAAATTAAGTGTTGCTTCGGGGGTTACGCAGTATTTT. The rearrangement joins TRBV9 to TRBJ2-3; possibly TRBD2 for D (6 bases). The V end was cut by 4 bases, the J end by 8 bases, with 26 bases between. There are 17 residues in the CDR3. From germline, CDR1 is SGDLS and CDR2 YYNGEE.